The present T cell receptor beta chain was sequenced within a study of T cells in Graves' hyperthyroidism and ophthalmopathy. The TCR beta CDR3 regions underwent amplification using RNA transcripts as the source. First-round RT-PCR targeting the TCR CDR3 was performed with the HTBI primer set. MiXCR, run by TCRdb on the multiplex PCR reads, gives a single entry per CDR3 protein. The table has around 340,000 distinct CDR3 sequences, approximately 17% seen once; the top ten hold approximately 33%. Germline lookup yields CDR1 SNHLY and CDR2 FYNNEI. This CDR3 is built from 14 residues. J was trimmed by 6 bases and V by 11 bases; bases with no gene match: 16. With regard to this clonotype: A much bigger clone sits one base away, suggesting this may be a read error.

Newly diagnosed patients aged 18 to 65 had hyperthyroidism of under 2 months' duration. Every diagnosis used clinical symptoms, serum thyroxine and TRAb, thyroid ultrasound and orbital computed tomography. The chain recombines TRBV2 with TRBJ2-7; 7 bases map to TRBD1. The sample comprised blood. The receptor's source is a woman aged 25 to 39 with Graves' hyperthyroidism that later progressed to Graves' ophthalmopathy. This CDR3 reads CAGRSWDRACEQYF. The CDR3 DNA is TGTGCCGGACGCAGCTGGGACAGAGCCTGCGAGCAGTACTTC.